One and the same sample provided the 30 T cell receptor beta chains below, sequenced in a study of vaccination effects on CD4 cells after COVID-19. The antigens these receptors bind are not known. Antigen-specific CD4+ T cells were expanded (with viral peptide pools) by the ViraFEST assay ahead of sequencing. Subsequent to a culture period of about ten days, CD4+ T cells were isolated. According to PCR results, the person was infected with SARS-CoV-2 between March and December 2020. The assay was immunoSEQ multiplex PCR, and TCRdb's table has in-frame clones only and misses some. Among more than 20,000 clones listed, approximately 72% were seen once. Sample: CD4+ T cells from PBMCs cultured with a peptide pool, taken before COVID-19 vaccination. All receptors come from a human donor who had a prior SARS-CoV-2 infection.

The sample holds a few counts of this clone. The V call is TRBV9, the J call TRBJ2-7, with D perhaps TRBD1 (5 bases). The CDR3 sequence is 14 residues long. Germline CDR1 and CDR2: SGDLS and YYNGEE. Trimming left V 2 bases short and J 2 bases short, with 11 bases between. CDR3 residues: CASSVESGTYEQYF. In DNA, the CDR3 is TGTGCCAGCAGCGTGGAGTCAGGGACCTACGAGCAGTACTTC.

This clone appeared once. The rearrangement joins TRBV6-2 or TRBV6-3 to TRBJ2-1; 11 bases line up with TRBD2. V lost 4 bases to trimming and J lost 7 bases; unmatched junction nucleotides: 6. The CDR3 is 15 amino acids. Per germline, CDR1 MNHEY and CDR2 SVGEGT. CDR3 protein: CASSSGLAVLNEQFF. DNA for the CDR3: TGTGCCAGCAGTTCGGGACTAGCGGTATTAAATGAGCAGTTCTTC.

A few counts support this clone. V and J are TRBV7-9 and TRBJ2-2; TRBD2 might be the D (5 bases). The CDR3 runs to 15 residues. The germline gives CDR1 SEHNR, CDR2 FQNEAQ (reference sequence). Between the trimmed V and J ends, which lost 2 bases and 6 bases, there was a span of 13 bases. DNA of the CDR3: TGTGCCAGCAGCTTATGGGTGGCGGGCGCCGGGGAGCTGTTTTTT. This gives the protein CASSLWVAGAGELFF. The whole variable domain, remainder taken from reference TRBV7-9 and TRBJ2-2, is DTGVSQNPRHKITKRGQNVTFRCDPISEHNRLYWYRQTLGQGPEFLTYFQNEAQLEKSRLLSDRFSAERPKGSFSTLEIQRTEQGDSAMYLCASSLWVAGAGELFFGEGSRLTVL.

This CDR3 reads CASSQYQGAVAGELFF. The CDR3 coding sequence is TGTGCCAGCAGCCAATATCAGGGGGCGGTGGCCGGGGAGCTGTTTTTT. The J gene is TRBJ2-2, the V gene TRBV3-1 (or the pseudogene TRBV3-2); 8 bases line up with TRBD1. Losses at the gene ends were 2 bases for V and 6 bases for J; bases not matched to a gene: 8. This CDR3 has 16 residues. Germline assignment: CDR1 LGHDT and CDR2 YNNKEL (reference sequence).

The V and J genes are TRBV6-1 and TRBJ1-3; a weak D match, TRBD1 (6 bases). Germline CDR1 and CDR2: MNHNS and SASEGT. The CDR3 spans 17 residues. Trimming cost V 2 bases and J 1 base, with 15 bases left between them. CDR3 nucleotide sequence: TGTGCCAGCAGTGAATATAGCCCCGGACAGTCTGGAAACACCATATATTTT. It is translated as CASSEYSPGQSGNTIYF.

A single count supports this clone. The chain uses TRBV6-6 and TRBJ2-7, with D perhaps matching TRBD2 (5 bases). Trimming left V 6 bases short and J 0 bases short, with 9 bases between. The germline V gene encodes CDR1 MNHNY and CDR2 SVGAGI (reference sequence). This CDR3 has 13 amino acids. CDR3 bases: TGTGCCAGCAGCTCACGGGGCTCCTACGAGCAGTACTTC. It encodes CASSSRGSYEQYF.

This chain uses TRBV14 with TRBJ2-5; D not resolved. The V gene lost 1 base and the J gene lost 5 bases, with 8 bases spanning the gap. Germline CDR1 reads SGHDN; CDR2 reads FVKESK. This CDR3 has 13 amino acids. CDR3 nucleotide sequence: TGTGCCAGCAGCCAAGTCTGGGCCGAGACCCAGTACTTC. It yields the protein CASSQVWAETQYF.

This chain joins TRBV3-1 (or the pseudogene TRBV3-2) and TRBJ2-3; 11 bases align to TRBD2. The CDR3 spans 15 residues. V lost 2 bases to trimming and J lost 5 bases; unmatched junction nucleotides: 3. Germline CDR1 LGHDT, CDR2 YNNKEL (reference sequence). CDR3 nucleotides: TGTGCCAGCAGCCAACTACTAGCGGGGGAAGATACGCAGTATTTT. The encoded protein is CASSQLLAGEDTQYF.

This clone was counted a single time. This chain joins TRBV4-2 and TRBJ2-2; TRBD2 is a possible D gene (5 bases). Germline CDR1 reads LGHNA; CDR2 reads YNFKEQ. Trimming pared 2 bases from V and 8 bases from J, leaving 21 bases between. The CDR3 extends over 17 amino acids. The CDR3 reads CASSQNAAGLPIGELFF. Written as DNA, the CDR3 is TGTGCCAGCAGCCAAAACGCCGCGGGCCTCCCCATAGGGGAGCTGTTTTTT.

This clone has just one count. The V and J genes are TRBV7-3 and TRBJ2-2; 8 bases are shared with TRBD2. In germline, CDR1 is SGHTA, CDR2 FQGTGA. The CDR3 has 18 residues. After removal of 4 bases from V and 4 bases from J, the junction contained 14 bases not matched to a gene. DNA of the CDR3: TGTGCCAGCAGCTCCCTACGGGGGGGACTCTTCCCCACCGGGGAGCTGTTTTTT. It specifies CASSSLRGGLFPTGELFF.

The chain employs TRBV11-3 and TRBJ2-1, with 9 positions matching TRBD2. Germline CDR1 and CDR2: SGHNT and YENEEA. This CDR3 region has 15 residues. With V trimmed by 0 bases and J by 5 bases, 2 bases remained unmatched. The CDR3 here is CASSLDGTSHNEQFF. The CDR3, as DNA: TGTGCCAGCAGCTTAGATGGGACTAGCCACAATGAGCAGTTCTTC.

This chain joins TRBV5-8 and TRBJ2-3; D is undetermined. Germline CDR1 and CDR2: SGHTS and YDEGEE. V lost 2 bases to trimming and J lost 0 bases, with 10 bases between them. CDR3 size: 15 residues. The CDR3: CASSFGRISTDTQYF. The CDR3 region has the DNA TGTGCCAGCAGCTTCGGCAGAATCAGCACAGATACGCAGTATTTT.

V is TRBV7-3 and J is TRBJ1-1; D is undetermined. This CDR3 spans 13 amino acids. V was shortened by 4 bases and J by 1 base, with 7 bases between the two germline ends. In germline, CDR1 is SGHTA, CDR2 FQGTGA. This chain's CDR3 is CASSSNTNTEAFF. The CDR3 DNA reads as TGTGCCAGCAGCTCGAACACGAACACTGAAGCTTTCTTT.

This clone was observed a single time. The CDR3 bases are TGTGCCAGCAGTTTCCAAGTCGCCGGGGAGCTGTTTTTT. Residues: CASSFQVAGELFF. The chain uses TRBV6-5 and TRBJ2-2; D unresolved. The CDR3 spans 13 residues. Deletions cut 4 bases from V and 6 bases from J, with 9 bases between. Germline V gene data show CDR1 as MNHEY and CDR2 as SVGAGI.

This clone has just a few counts. The chain is built from TRBV10-3 and TRBJ1-2, with 8 positions matching TRBD1. V was pared by 2 bases and J by 6 bases, with 8 bases of the junction left unmatched. This CDR3 is 15 amino acids long. Germline-derived CDR1 and CDR2 are ENHRY and SYGVKD. CDR3 coding DNA: TGTGCCATCAGTGAGGGGAGGACAGGGTTTGATGGCTACACCTTC. Encoded protein: CAISEGRTGFDGYTF.

The chain links TRBV5-6 to TRBJ1-2; TRBD1 is a possible D gene (6 bases). V shed 2 bases and J shed 7 bases, with 18 bases lying between them. CDR1 and CDR2 (germline): SGHDT, YYEEEE. CDR3 length equals 15 residues. CDR3 sequence reads: CASSLGGAFSSGYTF. Here the CDR3 DNA reads TGTGCCAGCAGCTTAGGGGGGGCGTTTTCTAGTGGCTACACCTTC.

As DNA, the CDR3 is TGTGCCAGCAGTTTAGGGGCGAATAGCAATCAGCCCCAGCATTTT. Translation: CASSLGANSNQPQHF. The V and J genes are TRBV28 and TRBJ1-5; maybe TRBD1 (5 bases). Trimming stripped 2 bases from V and 0 bases from J, with 8 bases between. There are 15 residues in the CDR3. Per the germline V gene, CDR1 is MDHEN and CDR2 is SYDVKM.

This clone was seen a single time. One junction end does not reproduce the germline sequence, and a read error may be involved. Written as DNA, the CDR3 is TGTGCCAGCAGTTTGGGACTAGCGGGACTCTACGAGCAGTACTTC. Translation: CASSLGLAGLYEQYF. The chain combines TRBV5-4 with TRBJ2-7, with 13 positions matching TRBD2. The germline V gene has CDR1 SGHNT and CDR2 YYREEE (reference sequence). The CDR3 consists of 15 residues. The full variable domain, completed using reference TRBV5-4 and TRBJ2-7, is ETGVTQSPTHLIKTRGQQVTLRCSSQSGHNTVSWYQQALGQGPQFIFQYYREEENGRGNFPPRFSGLQFPNYSSELNVNALELDDSALYLCASSLGLAGLYEQYFGPGTRLTVT.

This chain uses TRBV2 with TRBJ1-4, with TRBD1 matching 7 bases. Trimming removed 6 bases from V and 10 bases from J; junction bases left unmatched: 8. Germline lookup yields CDR1 SNHLY and CDR2 FYNNEI. The CDR3 has 13 residues. The CDR3 sequence is CASRQGGIGKLFF. DNA of the CDR3: TGTGCCAGCAGGCAGGGGGGCATCGGAAAACTGTTTTTT.

This clone has a handful of counts. The chain uses TRBV10-3 and TRBJ1-4, with 9 bases lining up with TRBD1. This CDR3 is 15 amino acids long. Trimming cost V 8 bases and J 7 bases; bases outside gene matches: 11. Germline CDR1 reads ENHRY; CDR2 reads SYGVKD. DNA of the CDR3: TGTGCCATCCCGACAGCAAACAGGGGGCGTGAAAAACTGTTTTTT. Its protein is CAIPTANRGREKLFF.

This clone was found once. The chain joins TRBV27 to TRBJ2-6; D might be TRBD1 or TRBD2, each matching 5 bases. Trimming removed 6 bases at V and 2 bases at J, with 11 bases between. The CDR3 extends over 15 amino acids. Germline CDR1 is MNHEY and CDR2 is SMNVEV (reference sequence). CDR3 sequence: CASRRGPTGANVLTF. CDR3 sequence (DNA): TGTGCCAGCAGACGGGGACCCACTGGGGCCAACGTCCTGACTTTC.

This clone was counted between two and nine times. The rearrangement uses TRBV2 and TRBJ1-1; D is perhaps TRBD1 (5 bases). The CDR3 sequence is 14 residues long. The V and J ends lost 3 bases and 4 bases respectively, with 12 bases between them. Per the germline V gene, CDR1 is SNHLY and CDR2 is FYNNEI. CDR3 sequence: CASSDQGAGTEAFF. The DNA of the CDR3 is TGTGCCAGCAGTGACCAAGGGGCCGGCACTGAAGCTTTCTTT.

The chain employs TRBV27 and TRBJ2-1; D remains unclear. CDR1 and CDR2 (germline): MNHEY, SMNVEV (reference sequence). V dropped 2 bases and J dropped 0 bases, with 8 bases sitting between them. The CDR3 has 15 residues. Here the CDR3 DNA reads TGTGCCAGCAGTTTAGGTATCCTCTCCTACAATGAGCAGTTCTTC. It encodes CASSLGILSYNEQFF.

This chain uses TRBV6-2 or TRBV6-3 with TRBJ2-7, with D perhaps given as TRBD1 or TRBD2 (5 bases each). Germline V CDR1 and CDR2: MNHEY, SVGEGT. Trimming left V 5 bases short and J 2 bases short, with 19 bases between. This CDR3 comprises 16 residues. The CDR3 spells CASSHPGPSSPYEQYF. CDR3 in DNA: TGTGCCAGCAGTCACCCGGGACCCTCTAGCCCCTACGAGCAGTACTTC.

This chain links TRBV7-2 with TRBJ2-1; TRBD2 matches 9 bases. Germline lookup yields CDR1 SGHTA and CDR2 FQGNSA. V gave up 5 bases and J gave up 4 bases; unmatched junction bases: 15. The CDR3 has 18 amino acids. CDR3 sequence: CASSQFPGLARQYNEQFF. The CDR3 DNA sequence: TGTGCCAGCAGCCAATTTCCTGGACTAGCGAGACAGTACAATGAGCAGTTCTTC.

A single count supports this clone. This sequence joins TRBV19 and TRBJ2-1, with 9 bases aligning to TRBD2. The V gene end was trimmed by 4 bases and the J gene end by 0 bases; junction bases not matched to a gene: 7. This CDR3 is built from 17 residues. The V gene's germline CDR1 is LNHDA and CDR2 SQIVND (reference sequence). CDR3 sequence reads: CASSRTGLASSYNEQFF. The DNA of the CDR3 is TGTGCCAGTAGTAGAACGGGACTAGCAAGCTCCTACAATGAGCAGTTCTTC.

The rearrangement joins TRBV11-1 to TRBJ2-1; TRBD1 might be the D (6 bases). The ends were cut back, 4 bases at V and 12 bases at J, with 10 bases in the middle. In germline, CDR1 is SGHAT, CDR2 FQDESV (reference sequence). The CDR3 covers 11 residues. In nucleotides, the CDR3 is TGTGCCAGCAGCTCCGGGACATGGCAGTTCTTC. This sequence encodes CASSSGTWQFF.

This chain joins TRBV10-3 and TRBJ2-7, with 13 bases aligning to TRBD2. Per the germline V gene, CDR1 is ENHRY and CDR2 is SYGVKD. J lost 5 bases, V lost 7 bases, and 14 bases had no gene match. The CDR3 loop spans 17 amino acids. CDR3 protein: CAIKGGGLAGTNDEQYF. In DNA, the CDR3 is TGTGCCATCAAGGGGGGGGGACTAGCGGGAACAAACGACGAGCAGTACTTC.

The chain employs TRBV3-1 (or the pseudogene TRBV3-2) and TRBJ1-2, with D perhaps TRBD1 (5 bases). This CDR3 has 13 residues. Per germline, CDR1 LGHDT and CDR2 YNNKEL (reference sequence). Trimming removed 4 bases from V and 8 bases from J, with 14 bases in between. The CDR3 sequence: CASSRDWLEGYTF. CDR3 sequence (DNA): TGTGCCAGCAGCCGGGACTGGTTAGAGGGCTACACCTTC.

A few counts support this clone. The V call is TRBV2, the J call TRBJ1-4; 10 bases map to TRBD1. This CDR3 comprises 14 residues. Unmatched junction bases numbered 8, after V lost 5 bases and J lost 11 bases. Germline V gene lookup returns CDR1 SNHLY and CDR2 FYNNEI. The CDR3: CASSTGTGVDKLFF. CDR3 DNA: TGTGCCAGCAGTACCGGGACAGGGGTCGACAAACTGTTTTTT.